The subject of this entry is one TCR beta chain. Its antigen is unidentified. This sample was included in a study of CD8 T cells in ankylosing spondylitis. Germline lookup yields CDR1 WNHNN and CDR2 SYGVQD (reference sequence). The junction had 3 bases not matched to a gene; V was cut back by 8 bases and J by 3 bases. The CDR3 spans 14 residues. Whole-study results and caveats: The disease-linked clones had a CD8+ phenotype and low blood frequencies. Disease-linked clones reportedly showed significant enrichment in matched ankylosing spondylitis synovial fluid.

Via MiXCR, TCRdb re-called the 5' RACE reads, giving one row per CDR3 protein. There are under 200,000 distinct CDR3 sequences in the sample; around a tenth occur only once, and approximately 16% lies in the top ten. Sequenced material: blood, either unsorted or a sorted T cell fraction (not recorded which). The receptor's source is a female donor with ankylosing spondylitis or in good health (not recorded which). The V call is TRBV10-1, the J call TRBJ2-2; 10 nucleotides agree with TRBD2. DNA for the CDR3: TGCGCCAGCGGGACTAGCGAGTACACCGGGGAGCTGTTTTTT. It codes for CASGTSEYTGELFF.